These 5 T cell receptor beta chains were all obtained from the same sample, sequenced in a study of cytomegalovirus exposure and HLA in healthy donors (dated by TCRdb to the late 2010s). Library construction relied on the immunoSEQ multiplex PCR assay. For the multiplex PCR, a mixture combining 60 forward primers for TCR Vbeta segments and 13 reverse primers for TCR Jbeta segments was used. TCRdb took over this immuneACCESS table, retaining in-frame rearrangements with V and J assigned. Such tables are incomplete; in checked studies, under half of the missing clones stem from an unresolved V gene, and the remainder is unexplained. The sample data list 150,000 to 200,000 clones, and around 79% of these were observed just once. The ten most abundant clones make up around 1.5% of the sample. The sequenced sample was PBMCs. Receptor source: a woman in her forties or fifties in good health and CMV-seronegative.

V gene TRBV5-5 combines with J gene TRBJ2-1, with D possibly TRBD2 on 8 matching bases. V gave up 2 bases and J gave up 7 bases, with 28 bases separating them. Germline values: CDR1 SGHKS, CDR2 YYEKEE (reference sequence). The CDR3 consists of 19 residues. The CDR3 spells CASSFRTGGIAGRGNEQFF. In DNA form, the CDR3 reads TGTGCCAGCAGCTTCCGGACAGGAGGAATAGCGGGGAGAGGGAATGAGCAGTTCTTC.

The chain carries TRBV2 and TRBJ1-2, with D possibly matching TRBD1 (5 bases). This CDR3 contains 12 residues. V lost 7 bases, J lost 8 bases, and 14 bases lay in between. Per the germline V gene, CDR1 is SNHLY and CDR2 is FYNNEI. CDR3 protein: CASTPQGGGYTF. The CDR3 DNA reads TGTGCCAGCACCCCCCAGGGTGGAGGCTACACCTTC. The whole variable domain, remainder taken from reference TRBV2 and TRBJ1-2, is EPEVTQTPSHQVTQMGQEVILRCVPISNHLYFYWYRQILGQKVEFLVSFYNNEISEKSEIFDDQFSVERPDGSNFTLKIRSTKLEDSAMYFCASTPQGGGYTFGSGTRLTVV.

The genes are TRBV5-4 and TRBJ2-1; D not certain. Germline CDR1 and CDR2: SGHNT and YYREEE (reference sequence). The length of the CDR3 is 14 residues. With 1 base removed from V and 6 bases from J, the gap between germline ends came to 11 bases. The DNA for the CDR3 is TGTGCCAGCAGCTTGCAGATTCCGCCCAATGAGCAGTTCTTC. Translated, it gives CASSLQIPPNEQFF.

This clone came up once. V gene TRBV10-3 combines with J gene TRBJ2-2; no clear D gene. Between the trimmed V and J ends, which lost 4 bases and 7 bases, there was a span of 13 bases. CDR1 and CDR2 (germline): ENHRY, SYGVKD. The CDR3 is made up of 14 amino acids. The CDR3 is CAISVSSGGGELFF. In nucleotides, the CDR3 is TGTGCCATCAGTGTGTCTTCGGGTGGCGGGGAGCTGTTTTTT.

As for this clone: A read error may account for a junction end that differs from germline. This chain connects TRBV7-9 to TRBJ2-3, with 8 bases fitting TRBD2. Germline CDR1 SEHNR, CDR2 FQNEAQ (reference sequence). The CDR3 sequence is 16 residues long. The DNA for the CDR3 is TGTTCCAGCAGCTTAGATGGAGCGGGGGGCACAGATACGCAGTATTTT. Encoded protein: CSSSLDGAGGTDTQYF.